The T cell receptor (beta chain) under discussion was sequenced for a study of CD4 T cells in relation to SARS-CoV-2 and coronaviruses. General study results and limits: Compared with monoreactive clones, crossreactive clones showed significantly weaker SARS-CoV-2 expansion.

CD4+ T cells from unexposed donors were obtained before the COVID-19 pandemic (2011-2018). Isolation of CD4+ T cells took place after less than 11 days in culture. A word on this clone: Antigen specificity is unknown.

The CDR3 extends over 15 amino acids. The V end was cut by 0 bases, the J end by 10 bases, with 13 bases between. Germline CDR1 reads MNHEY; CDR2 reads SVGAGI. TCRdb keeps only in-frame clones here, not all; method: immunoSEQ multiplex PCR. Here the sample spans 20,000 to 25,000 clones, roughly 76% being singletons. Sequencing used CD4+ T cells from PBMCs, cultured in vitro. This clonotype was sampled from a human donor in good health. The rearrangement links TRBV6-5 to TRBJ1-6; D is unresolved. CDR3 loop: CASSYSNWERSPLHF. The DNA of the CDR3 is TGTGCCAGCAGTTACTCGAACTGGGAAAGGTCACCCCTCCACTTT.